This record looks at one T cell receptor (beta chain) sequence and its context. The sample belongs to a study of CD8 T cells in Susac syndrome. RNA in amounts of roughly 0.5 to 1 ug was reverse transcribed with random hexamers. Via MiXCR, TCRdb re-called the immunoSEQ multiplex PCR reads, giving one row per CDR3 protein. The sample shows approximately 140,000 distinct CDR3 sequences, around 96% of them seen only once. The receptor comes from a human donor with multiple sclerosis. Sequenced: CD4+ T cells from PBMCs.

The CDR3 protein is CSAHLGSQYF. The CDR3 DNA sequence: TGCAGTGCTCATCTTGGGTCGCAGTATTTT. The gene calls are TRBV20-1 and TRBJ2-3; D gene ambiguous. This CDR3 region has 10 residues. V dropped 5 bases and J dropped 10 bases, with 10 bases sitting between them. CDR1 and CDR2 (germline): DFQATT, SNEGSKA (reference sequence).